This is a list of T cell receptor beta chains from one sample in a study of blood T cell repertoires in COVID-19. Sequencing used immunoSEQ multiplex PCR; TCRdb keeps in-frame clones, though not all of them. The sample contains a few hundred thousand clones, approximately 87% of which appear only once. The specimen was PBMCs or T cells enriched from blood (not recorded which). These receptors came from a woman in her forties who had recovered from COVID-19. The CDR3 runs from the conserved cysteine through the conserved F or W. D genes are given only for firm matches. Clone sizes are given selectively: once, few, many, or a class where the clone is expanded.

TRBV19	TRBJ2-2	NA	NA	TGTGCCAGTAGTATACAACACGGGGAGCTGTTTTTT	CASSIQHGELFF
TRBV2	TRBJ2-7	TRBD2	NA	TGTGCCAGCACTCAAGAAGGACGGGGGGCCTACGAGCAGTACTTC	CASTQEGRGAYEQYF
TRBV5-1	TRBJ1-2	NA	NA	TGCGCCAGCAGTTTGGGACAAAGCTATGGCTACACCTTC	CASSLGQSYGYTF
TRBV10-2	TRBJ2-3	TRBD2	NA	TGCGCCAGCAGGACTAGCGGGAGCCCAGATACGCAGTATTTT	CASRTSGSPDTQYF
TRBV19	TRBJ2-7	NA	NA	TGTGCCAGTAGTATTTCTCCAGACTCCTACGAGCAGTACTTC	CASSISPDSYEQYF
TRBV6-5	TRBJ2-2	TRBD2	NA	TGTGCCAGCAGTTTATTAGCGGGAGGGCCAAATGGGGAGCTGTTTTTT	CASSLLAGGPNGELFF
TRBV18	TRBJ2-5	NA	NA	TGTGCCAGCTCACCAAGCAACCTCCAAGAGACCCAGTACTTC	CASSPSNLQETQYF
TRBV30	TRBJ2-7	NA	NA	TGTGCCTGGAACCAGGGGAACCACTACGAGCAGTACTTC	CAWNQGNHYEQYF
TRBV30	TRBJ1-5	NA	once	TGTGCCTGGAGTGCAGGGTTTGGCAATCAGCCCCAGCATTTT	CAWSAGFGNQPQHF
TRBV24-1	TRBJ2-2	NA	NA	TGTGCCACCAGTACAGGGACAACCGGGGAGCTGTTTTTT	CATSTGTTGELFF
TRBV5-6	TRBJ1-5	NA	NA	TGTGCCAGCAGCGGAGGCCAAATGGGGCCCCAGCATTTT	CASSGGQMGPQHF
TRBV29-1	TRBJ1-2	NA	NA	TGCAGCGTTGAAGCCCCTGTCGGGGGGGGCTACACCTTC	CSVEAPVGGGYTF
TRBV19	TRBJ2-7	NA	NA	TGTGCCAGTATATGGGGACAAACCTACGAGCAGTACTTC	CASIWGQTYEQYF
TRBV29-1	TRBJ1-2	NA	NA	TGCAGCGTTTCTTTGGTTGACAGGTACTCTAACTATGGCTACACCTTC	CSVSLVDRYSNYGYTF
TRBV9	TRBJ2-7	TRBD1	NA	TGTGCCAGCAGCGTAGGGGACAGGGACTCCTATATTGACGAGCAGTACTTC	CASSVGDRDSYIDEQYF
TRBV5-1	TRBJ2-1	NA	NA	TGCGCCAGCAGCTTGGCCAGGGACTATGAGCAGTTCTTC	CASSLARDYEQFF
TRBV5-1	TRBJ2-5	TRBD2	NA	TGCGCCAGCAGCGCCCTGAGCGGGAGCCAAGAGACCCAGTACTTC	CASSALSGSQETQYF
TRBV18	TRBJ2-3	NA	NA	TGTGCCAGCTCACCAAACGGGGGCACAGATACGCAGTATTTT	CASSPNGGTDTQYF
TRBV7-9	TRBJ2-7	TRBD2	once	TGTGCCAGCAGCACAAGCGGGGGAACCTACGAGCAGTACTTC	CASSTSGGTYEQYF
TRBV14	TRBJ2-1	TRBD2	few	TGTGCCAGCAGCCAAGACGGTCCTAGCGGGACGTACAATGAGCAGTTCTTC	CASSQDGPSGTYNEQFF
TRBV21-1	TRBJ2-7	NA	NA	TGTGCCAGCAGCAAAGATCAGCGGGAGGTCTCCTACGAGCAGTACTTC	CASSKDQREVSYEQYF
TRBV29-1	TRBJ2-3	NA	NA	TGCAGCGTTGGTTTCGGAGCCCGGGGCACAGATACGCAGTATTTT	CSVGFGARGTDTQYF
TRBV29-1	TRBJ1-2	NA	once	TGCAGCGTTGGTCTTTCCAGGGCGATTAACTATGGCTACACCTTC	CSVGLSRAINYGYTF
TRBV11-2	TRBJ2-7	TRBD2	NA	TGTGCCAGCAGCACGACTAGCGGTCAATACGAGCAGTACTTC	CASSTTSGQYEQYF
TRBV6-5	TRBJ2-1	NA	NA	TGTGCCAGCAGCCACCCTTACGACAGATACAATGAGCAGTTCTTC	CASSHPYDRYNEQFF
TRBV18	TRBJ1-3	TRBD1	NA	TGTGCCAGCTCACCAGTCGGGACAGGGAGAAACACCATATATTTT	CASSPVGTGRNTIYF
TRBV7-4	TRBJ2-7	NA	few	TGTGCCAGCAGGACGACTAGATCCCACTACGAGCAGTACTTC	CASRTTRSHYEQYF
TRBV6-5	TRBJ1-1	NA	NA	TGTGCCAGCAGATTTGGAGGAACTGAAGCTTTCTTT	CASRFGGTEAFF
TRBV12-3/TRBV12-4	TRBJ2-5	NA	NA	TGTGCCAGCAGTCTGGGGGGGCCTGAGACCCAGTACTTC	CASSLGGPETQYF
TRBV27	TRBJ2-5	TRBD2	NA	TGTGCCAGCAGTTCCCCGACTAGCGGGGCCCTTCTTGAGACCCAGTACTTC	CASSSPTSGALLETQYF
TRBV19	TRBJ1-3	NA	once	TGTGCCAGTAGTATGGATATAAATGCGGGGGTGGCTGGAAACACCATATATTTT	CASSMDINAGVAGNTIYF
TRBV7-2	TRBJ2-3	NA	NA	TGTGCCAGCAGCTCTTGGCGGTTGAGCACAGATACGCAGTATTTT	CASSSWRLSTDTQYF
TRBV10-1	TRBJ2-7	NA	NA	TGCGCCAGCAGTGAGTCCGGGACTGGGGATTACGAGCAGTACTTC	CASSESGTGDYEQYF
TRBV30	TRBJ1-4	TRBD1	NA	TGTGCCTGCGCTAAGACAGGGGCGGGCGAAAAACTGTTTTTT	CACAKTGAGEKLFF
TRBV7-6	TRBJ2-7	TRBD2	NA	TGTGCCAGCAGCATTAATTTCGGACTAGCTTCCTCCTACGAGCAGTACTTC	CASSINFGLASSYEQYF
TRBV5-6	TRBJ1-2	NA	NA	TGTGCCAGCAGCTTGGGGCAGAACTATGGCTACACCTTC	CASSLGQNYGYTF
TRBV10-3	TRBJ2-3	NA	NA	TGTGCCATCGGGGCGGAGGGGACGTTCACAGATACGCAGTATTTT	CAIGAEGTFTDTQYF
TRBV5-1	TRBJ2-7	NA	NA	TGCGCCAGCAGGTGGGTAGCAGGACAGTACGAGCAGTACTTC	CASRWVAGQYEQYF
TRBV27	TRBJ1-2	TRBD1	NA	TGTGCCAGCAGTTATTCCTGGACAGGGGGCGAATACTACTATGGCTACACCTTC	CASSYSWTGGEYYYGYTF
TRBV18	TRBJ1-3	NA	NA	TGTGCCAGCTCCCTTGGGGGGTACGGAAACACCATATATTTT	CASSLGGYGNTIYF